A single sample is the source of the 4 T cell receptor beta chains below, sequenced in a study of spatial heterogeneity in lung cancer. Time point here: sample taken at primary tumor resection. Whole RNA came from tumor, nontumor lung or frozen PBMC and was sequenced without being sorted. TCRdb re-analysed the 5' RACE reads in MiXCR, keeping a single row per CDR3 protein. The table shows about 95,000 distinct CDR3 sequences, with 7.5% to 10% occurring only once. The sequencing used PBMCs, collected at surgery. The receptors come from a male donor with early-stage non-small cell lung cancer.

As DNA, the CDR3 is TGTGCCAGCAGCTTACAGGGGGCGGCTAACAATGAGCAGTTCTTC. It encodes CASSLQGAANNEQFF. The gene calls are TRBV11-2 and TRBJ2-1; 8 bases are a match to TRBD1. This CDR3 comprises 15 residues. Germline V lookup: CDR1 SGHAT, CDR2 FQNNGV. The trim removed 2 bases at V and 5 bases at J, leaving 5 bases unmatched.

This clonotype has ten or more counts. The chain carries TRBV5-4 and TRBJ1-1; D unresolved. The CDR3 runs 14 residues. The V gene lost 4 bases and the J gene lost 4 bases, with 14 bases spanning the gap. CDR1 is SGHNT and CDR2 is YYREEE in the germline V gene (reference sequence). CDR3 amino acids: CASSPGWAGTEAFF. The CDR3 nucleotides are TGTGCCAGCAGCCCAGGTTGGGCCGGCACTGAAGCTTTCTTT.

This clonotype was detected a few times. The chain joins TRBV29-1 to TRBJ2-1; 12 nucleotides agree with TRBD2. J was trimmed by 0 bases and V by 6 bases; bases with no gene match: 12. There are 18 residues in the CDR3. In germline, CDR1 is SQVTM, CDR2 ANQGSEA. The CDR3 DNA follows: TGCAGCGTCATCCCCTGGCTAGCGGGAGGGCCCTCCTACAATGAGCAGTTCTTC. As protein: CSVIPWLAGGPSYNEQFF.

The chain recombines TRBV7-2 with TRBJ1-5; a possible D gene is TRBD1 (5 bases). The CDR3 runs 13 residues. CDR1 and CDR2 (germline): SGHTA, FQGNSA. The V end lost 1 base, the J end lost 7 bases, and 8 bases lay between the germline ends. The CDR3 DNA sequence: TGTGCCAGCAGCTTAGAGACAGTGCAGCCCCAGCATTTT. Its translation is CASSLETVQPQHF.